The sequence of this T cell receptor (beta chain) was determined in a study of T-cell memory formation after mild COVID-19. General study points: Later expanders leaned CD4+, whereas clones that contracted between day 15 and 85 were balanced CD4/CD8.

TCRdb re-called the 5' RACE reads through MiXCR, storing one row per CDR3 protein. The sample carries approximately 250,000 distinct CDR3 sequences, over 15% recorded once. Trimming took 5 bases from V and 6 from J; bases not matched to a gene: 4. The CDR3 is made up of 13 amino acids. Germline V gene sequence: CDR1 SGHAT, CDR2 FQDESV (reference sequence). This clonotype was counted many times. Its specificity is unknown. The chain uses TRBV11-1 and TRBJ2-1; 7 bases are shared with TRBD2. The source of this sequence is a man between 18 and 29 years old who had mild COVID-19 (a few samples of this study predate the infection). Cell type and time point are not known. The sample was PBMCs or a T cell subset sorted from them (not recorded which). The CDR3 coding sequence is TGTGCCAGCAGCCCAAGACTAGCCAATGAGCAGTTCTTC. This sequence encodes CASSPRLANEQFF.